The next 29 T cell receptor beta chains were all read from a single sample in a study of T cell responses to AZD1222 COVID-19 vaccine. Method: immunoSEQ multiplex PCR; TCRdb's copy keeps in-frame clones and lacks some. This table has about 170,000 clones, 80% to 95% appearing once. Source: peripheral blood, taken on day 0 of AZD1222 vaccination. These TCRs come from an adult in good health.

The chain links TRBV28 to TRBJ1-5; 7 positions match TRBD1. V gave up 1 base and J gave up 7 bases; unmatched junction bases: 7. The CDR3 is 15 amino acids. CDR1 is MDHEN and CDR2 is SYDVKM in the germline V gene. The CDR3 spells CASSLLQGRGQPQHF. CDR3 in DNA: TGTGCCAGCAGTTTATTACAGGGGCGGGGGCAGCCCCAGCATTTT.

Written as DNA, the CDR3 is TGTGCCAGCAGACTCCGGGAGTCCCTGAGCACTGAAGCTTTCTTT. The encoded protein is CASRLRESLSTEAFF. The chain links TRBV3-1 (or the pseudogene TRBV3-2) to TRBJ1-1, with D unresolved. Germline lookup yields CDR1 LGHDT and CDR2 YNNKEL (reference sequence). V lost 6 bases and J lost 4, with 18 bases in between. The CDR3 is 15 amino acids.

CDR3 nucleotides: TGTGCCAGCAGCTTATATTGGGGGTCCGAGCTGTTTTTT. As protein: CASSLYWGSELFF. The chain uses TRBV7-3 and TRBJ2-2, with D perhaps given as TRBD1 or TRBD2 (5 bases each). This CDR3 has 13 residues. Germline V gene lookup returns CDR1 SGHTA and CDR2 FQGTGA. Deletions cut 2 bases from V and 11 bases from J, with 12 bases between.

The V gene is TRBV7-6, the J gene TRBJ2-1; 10 bases fit TRBD2. Germline CDR1 is SGHVS and CDR2 is FNYEAQ. The length of the CDR3 is 15 residues. The V and J ends lost 2 bases and 7 bases, in that order; junction bases with no gene match: 5. As DNA, the CDR3 is TGTGCCAGCAGCTTACTGCTAGCGGGAGATAATGAGCAGTTCTTC. Amino acids: CASSLLLAGDNEQFF.

The rearrangement links TRBV14 to TRBJ1-2, with 11 bases identical to TRBD1. There are 17 residues in the CDR3. V lost 2 bases to trimming and J lost 0 bases; unmatched junction nucleotides: 5. The germline V gene has CDR1 SGHDN and CDR2 FVKESK. In DNA, the CDR3 is TGTGCCAGCAGCCAATACCGGGACAGGGGGACTAACTATGGCTACACCTTC. Translating gives CASSQYRDRGTNYGYTF.

V gene TRBV6-6 combines with J gene TRBJ2-7, with D perhaps matching TRBD1 (6 bases). The V gene's germline CDR1 is MNHNY and CDR2 SVGAGI (reference sequence). V lost 7 bases to trimming and J lost 6 bases, with 10 bases between them. The CDR3 is made up of 11 amino acids. The CDR3 protein is CASNRVGEQYF. The CDR3 coding sequence is TGTGCCAGCAACAGGGTAGGCGAGCAGTACTTC.

The V and J genes are TRBV6-5 and TRBJ2-7; D uncertain. The CDR3 contains 16 residues. Trimming removed 0 bases from V and 3 bases from J, with 15 bases in between. The germline gives CDR1 MNHEY, CDR2 SVGAGI. In DNA, the CDR3 is TGTGCCAGCAGTTACTCGACCGCCCAGGCTCGCTACGAGCAGTACTTC. Protein: CASSYSTAQARYEQYF.

The chain carries TRBV5-1 and TRBJ1-4; D is undetermined. Germline V lookup: CDR1 SGHRS, CDR2 YFSETQ. The CDR3 length is 14 residues. Trimming took off 4 bases at V and 3 bases at J, with 10 bases between the two ends. This chain's CDR3 is CASSNSASNEKLFF. The CDR3 DNA sequence: TGCGCCAGCAGCAACTCGGCATCTAATGAAAAACTGTTTTTT.

The rearrangement links TRBV19 to TRBJ2-7, with TRBD1 matching over 7 bases. The CDR3 totals 15 residues. CDR1 and CDR2 (germline): LNHDA, SQIVND (reference sequence). V shed 1 base and J 10 bases; nucleotides not matched to a gene: 13. CDR3 loop: CASSIGQGEDRTQYF. The CDR3 DNA follows: TGTGCCAGTAGTATAGGACAGGGAGAGGACCGAACCCAGTACTTC.

The CDR3 bases are TGTGCCAGCAGCCCACGCTTAGCGGGAGATACGCAGTATTTT. This sequence encodes CASSPRLAGDTQYF. V usage is TRBV11-2 and J usage is TRBJ2-3; 7 nucleotides match TRBD2. This CDR3 comprises 14 residues. J gave up 5 bases and V 5 bases, and 7 bases lay outside the gene matches. The germline CDR1 and CDR2 sequences are SGHAT and FQNNGV.

The chain recombines TRBV4-1 with TRBJ1-2, with 8 nucleotides matching TRBD1. V shed 1 base, J shed 5 bases, and the junction held 3 bases outside the gene matches. CDR1 and CDR2 (germline): MGHRA, YSYEKL. The CDR3 extends over 14 amino acids. The CDR3 DNA reads as TGCGCCAGCAGCCAAGCCTGGACAGGGTATGGCTACACCTTC. Protein sequence: CASSQAWTGYGYTF.

V usage is TRBV12-5 and J usage is TRBJ2-2, with 7 bases aligning to TRBD2. The CDR3 contains 16 residues. Germline CDR1 LGHNT, CDR2 FRNRAP. V lost 4 bases and J lost 1; bases outside the gene matches: 6. CDR3: CASGSGAGENTGELFF. For the CDR3, the DNA is TGTGCTAGTGGTTCCGGGGCGGGAGAGAACACCGGGGAGCTGTTTTTT.

This sequence joins TRBV10-3 and TRBJ1-5; D is unresolved. The V gene's germline CDR1 is ENHRY and CDR2 SYGVKD. This CDR3 is built from 15 residues. Trimming took off 3 bases at V and 2 bases at J, with 11 bases between the two ends. This CDR3 is CAISDEGAGNQPQHF. The CDR3 bases are TGTGCCATCAGTGATGAGGGCGCCGGCAATCAGCCCCAGCATTTT.

This rearrangement joins TRBV10-1 to TRBJ1-4; 7 bases are shared with TRBD1. Trimming at V came to 7 bases and at J to 1 base, leaving 15 bases not matched to a gene. Looked up from germline, CDR1 is WNHNN and CDR2 is SYGVQD (reference sequence). CDR3 length equals 18 residues. CDR3 in amino acids: CASIPPIRYRGTNEKLFF. In nucleotides, the CDR3 is TGCGCCAGCATCCCACCCATCAGATACAGGGGAACTAATGAAAAACTGTTTTTT.

This chain joins TRBV2 and TRBJ2-7, with 12 bases identical to TRBD2. V gave up 5 bases and J gave up 7 bases; unmatched junction bases: 6. The CDR3 totals 14 residues. CDR1 is SNHLY and CDR2 is FYNNEI in the germline V gene. CDR3 nucleotide sequence: TGTGCCAGCAGTCAACTAGCGGGAGGCTTTGAGCAGTACTTC. It codes for CASSQLAGGFEQYF.

The CDR3 DNA is TGTGCCAGCTCACCACCTAGTAGGGACAGGGGGAACACTGAAGCTTTCTTT. This translates into CASSPPSRDRGNTEAFF. The chain links TRBV18 to TRBJ1-1; 10 nucleotides match TRBD1. The CDR3 has 17 residues. After removal of 0 bases from V and 1 base from J, the junction contained 5 bases not matched to a gene. Germline V gene data show CDR1 as KGHSH and CDR2 as LQKENI. Combining the CDR3 with reference TRBV18 and TRBJ1-1 gives the whole variable domain NAGVMQNPRHLVRRRGQEARLRCSPMKGHSHVYWYRQLPEEGLKFMVYLQKENIIDESGMPKERFSAEFPKEGPSILRIQQVVRGDSAAYFCASSPPSRDRGNTEAFFGQGTRLTVV.

As concerns this clone: Other DNA variants within this sample encode the same CDR3. This chain connects TRBV18 to TRBJ1-5; no firm D call. The CDR3 has 14 amino acids. V lost 1 base and J lost 1, with 5 bases in between. Germline loops: CDR1 KGHSH, CDR2 LQKENI. This chain's CDR3 is CASSPQGSNQPQHF. DNA of the CDR3: TGTGCCAGCTCACCACAGGGCAGCAATCAGCCCCAGCATTTT.

The V and J genes are TRBV5-1 and TRBJ1-5; maybe TRBD1 (5 bases). This CDR3 is 15 amino acids long. The V gene lost 0 bases and the J gene lost 1 base, with 8 bases spanning the gap. Germline CDR1 reads SGHRS; CDR2 reads YFSETQ. The CDR3 loop is CASSLGGGSNQPQHF. The CDR3 nucleotides are TGCGCCAGCAGCTTGGGTGGGGGAAGCAATCAGCCCCAGCATTTT. The whole variable domain, filled in from reference TRBV5-1 and TRBJ1-5, reads KAGVTQTPRYLIKTRGQQVTLSCSPISGHRSVSWYQQTPGQGLQFLFEYFSETQRNKGNFPGRFSGRQFSNSRSEMNVSTLELGDSALYLCASSLGGGSNQPQHFGDGTRLSIL.

CDR3 loop: CASSQDLIRGKLFF. DNA of the CDR3: TGTGCCAGCAGCCAAGATCTTATCAGGGGCAAACTGTTTTTT. The chain has TRBV14 and TRBJ1-4, with D possibly matching TRBD1 (6 bases). The ends were cut back, 0 bases at V and 11 bases at J, with 13 bases in the middle. CDR3 size: 14 residues. Germline CDR1 and CDR2: SGHDN and FVKESK.

The V call is TRBV7-2, the J call TRBJ1-1, with TRBD1 as a possible D gene (6 bases). The germline V and J ends were trimmed by 5 bases and 2 bases, with 12 bases remaining between them. The CDR3 spans 14 residues. Germline loops: CDR1 SGHTA, CDR2 FQGNSA. The CDR3 DNA sequence: TGTGCCAGCAGCCGTAGGACAGCTAACACTGAAGCTTTCTTT. Amino acid sequence: CASSRRTANTEAFF.

The chain carries TRBV11-2 and TRBJ1-2, with TRBD1 matching 10 bases. This CDR3 comprises 13 residues. V dropped 6 bases and J dropped 5; count of bases not matched to a gene: 3. Germline V gene data show CDR1 as SGHAT and CDR2 as FQNNGV. This CDR3 is CASSRDRGYGYTF. CDR3 nucleotides: TGTGCCAGCAGTCGGGACAGGGGTTATGGCTACACCTTC. The variable domain in full, completed from reference TRBV11-2 and TRBJ1-2, reads EAGVAQSPRYKIIEKRQSVAFWCNPISGHATLYWYQQILGQGPKLLIQFQNNGVVDDSQLPKDRFSAERLKGVDSTLKIQPAKLEDSAVYLCASSRDRGYGYTFGSGTRLTVV.

The chain uses TRBV5-6 and TRBJ1-2; TRBD1 is a possible D gene (5 bases). The CDR3 is made up of 14 amino acids. Germline V CDR1 and CDR2: SGHDT, YYEEEE. Trimming removed 0 bases from V and 1 base from J, with 7 bases in between. In DNA form, the CDR3 reads TGTGCCAGCAGCTTGGTTGGGGGTAACTATGGCTACACCTTC. Translating gives CASSLVGGNYGYTF. Drawing the rest from reference TRBV5-6 and TRBJ1-2, the complete variable domain is DAGVTQSPTHLIKTRGQQVTLRCSPKSGHDTVSWYQQALGQGPQFIFQYYEEEERQRGNFPDRFSGHQFPNYSSELNVNALLLGDSALYLCASSLVGGNYGYTFGSGTRLTVV.

This sequence joins TRBV4-1 and TRBJ1-6; D gene uncertain. The CDR3 is made up of 17 amino acids. Germline V gene lookup returns CDR1 MGHRA and CDR2 YSYEKL. V was pared by 5 bases and J by 0 bases, with 14 bases between. CDR3 bases: TGCGCCAGCAGCTTTTACCGGGGTGACTCCTATAATTCACCCCTCCACTTT. It encodes CASSFYRGDSYNSPLHF.

The rearrangement joins TRBV7-2 to TRBJ1-2; tentative D call: TRBD1 (5 bases). Germline CDR1 SGHTA, CDR2 FQGNSA. V lost 4 bases, J lost 1 base, and 22 bases lay in between. This CDR3 is built from 18 residues. The CDR3 coding sequence is TGTGCCAGCAGCTCCCACCTGGGACGGAGGGTGGTTAACTATGGCTACACCTTC. This translates into CASSSHLGRRVVNYGYTF.

This sequence joins TRBV21-1 and TRBJ2-7; TRBD1 was called by the table and not checked on the DNA. TRBV21-1 is listed as a pseudogene. The CDR3 is 16 residues long. Written as DNA, the CDR3 is TGTGCCAGCAGCAATAAACAAGCCAGGGGGTGGTACGAGCAGTACTTC. Translating it yields CASSNKQARGWYEQYF.

The rearrangement uses TRBV5-1 and TRBJ2-7; TRBD2 matches 7 bases. With V trimmed by 0 bases and J by 0 bases, 3 bases remained unmatched. The CDR3 consists of 15 residues. Germline V gene sequence: CDR1 SGHRS, CDR2 YFSETQ. The CDR3 spells CASSLGGGGSYEQYF. The CDR3 region has the DNA TGCGCCAGCAGCTTGGGAGGCGGGGGCTCCTACGAGCAGTACTTC.

The rearrangement joins TRBV6-5 to TRBJ1-2, with 10 bases matching TRBD1. Losses at the gene ends were 6 bases for V and 4 bases for J; bases not matched to a gene: 8. CDR3 length: 15 amino acids. Germline values: CDR1 MNHEY, CDR2 SVGAGI. The CDR3 loop reads CASRGQGSSPYGYTF. CDR3 DNA sequence: TGTGCCAGCAGGGGACAGGGGTCATCGCCCTATGGCTACACCTTC.

V usage is TRBV11-3 and J usage is TRBJ1-1, with D tentatively TRBD1 (6 bases). Germline V gene data show CDR1 as SGHNT and CDR2 as YENEEA. This CDR3 spans 14 amino acids. V lost 8 bases and J 6 bases, leaving 19 bases between the germline ends. In DNA form, the CDR3 reads TGTGCCAGCTCCCGGGGGGGCCGCACTTCTGAAGCTTTCTTT. Protein product: CASSRGGRTSEAFF.

Concerning this clone: The junction does not match germline at one end; this may be a read error. The chain has TRBV10-3 and TRBJ2-3; D is possibly TRBD2 (5 bases). Germline CDR1 is ENHRY and CDR2 is SYGVKD. This CDR3 has 14 residues. The CDR3 DNA is TGTGCCATCTGTGAGAGGCTAGCCCCAGATACGCAGTATTTT. Its translation is CAICERLAPDTQYF.